A selection of T cell receptor beta chains follows, all from one sample in a study of blood T cell repertoires in COVID-19. Clones were read by immunoSEQ multiplex PCR, and TCRdb kept only the in-frame ones, dropping some. The sample contains a few hundred thousand clones, 88% of which appear only once. The specimen sequenced was peripheral blood. Receptors originate from a young woman who had recovered from COVID-19. Both conserved end residues are trimmed from each CDR3.

TRBV5-4	TRBJ1-1	ASSSRDRLNTEAF
TRBV5-6	TRBJ2-7	ASSLTLYEQY
TRBV18	TRBJ2-6	ASSPWREASGANVLT
TRBV3-1/TRBV3-2	TRBJ2-3	ASSQAAGGADTQY
TRBV30	TRBJ2-7	AWSVREKGTAAYEQY
TRBV24-1	TRBJ2-5	ATSELAGNQETQY
TRBV6-2/TRBV6-3	TRBJ2-7	ASSYSHTGNGYEQY
TRBV7-9	TRBJ1-2	ASSSSLWGQIDGYT
TRBV21-1	TRBJ1-1	ASSPPQGCIEAF
TRBV12-3/TRBV12-4	TRBJ2-3	ASSFGADTQY
TRBV7-8	TRBJ2-2	ASSLAGSSELF
TRBV6-1	TRBJ1-2	ASNKIQGSGYT
TRBV27	TRBJ1-5	ASSSYSGMTQH
TRBV2	TRBJ1-1	ASSDPTEMNTEAF
TRBV3-1/TRBV3-2	TRBJ1-4	AELCATNEKLF
TRBV9	TRBJ2-5	ASSDPGQGLETQY
TRBV24-1	TRBJ2-1	ATSGLAGGGSEQF
TRBV15	TRBJ2-1	ATQQILAGGGNEQF
TRBV2	TRBJ1-3	ASSVSPSGNTIY
TRBV7-9	TRBJ1-4	ASSAQGGSATNEKLF
TRBV14	TRBJ1-2	ASSPLGSYGYT
TRBV29-1	TRBJ2-7	SVGQRAYEQY
TRBV19	TRBJ2-1	ASQQGAGNEQF
TRBV19	TRBJ1-1	ASSSRGAGDVTEAF
TRBV2	TRBJ1-1	ASSQRWNTEAF
TRBV10-3	TRBJ2-7	AISESAGRSYEQY
TRBV7-2	TRBJ1-5	ASSPRPGNDQPQH
TRBV24-1	TRBJ2-3	ATSDPSGTSTDTQY
TRBV7-6	TRBJ2-1	ASSLIGASGGAGEQF
TRBV2	TRBJ1-1	ASREQGAVATEAF
TRBV5-8	TRBJ1-4	ASSPSGQPDEKLF